This T cell receptor (beta chain) was identified during a study of T-cell memory formation after mild COVID-19. Germline loops: CDR1 DFQATT, CDR2 SNEGSKA (reference sequence). The CDR3 contains 14 residues. Trimming took off 3 bases at V and 1 base at J, with 12 bases between the two ends. TCRdb independently ran MiXCR on the 5' RACE reads; one entry per CDR3 protein. The sample has roughly 150,000 distinct CDR3 sequences; approximately 13% are singletons. Study-wide points: Later expanders leaned toward CD4+, whereas clones contracting from day 15 to 85 were balanced CD4/CD8.

Turning to this clonotype: Its antigen is not identified.

The rearrangement uses TRBV20-1 and TRBJ2-5; D remains unclear. Specimen: PBMCs or a T cell subset sorted from them (not recorded which). The clonotype originates from a man aged 18 to 29 who had mild COVID-19 (a few samples of this study predate the infection). Cell type and time point are not known. In DNA, the CDR3 is TGCAGTGCTAGTCGTCCAGGTGTCCAAGAGACCCAGTACTTC. This codes for CSASRPGVQETQYF.